This record concerns one T cell receptor (beta chain) sequence. No antigen is known for it. The CDR3 covers 13 residues. Germline CDR1 GTSNPN, CDR2 SVGIG (reference sequence). V trimming: 1 base; J trimming: 4 bases; junction bases outside the gene matches: 1. The sample is drawn from a study of CD8 T cells in ankylosing spondylitis. Study-level findings and limits: Earlier studies detected some motif variants in reactive arthritis synovial fluid and blood. Significant enrichment of disease-linked clones was reportedly seen in matched ankylosing spondylitis synovial fluid. A motif in TCR beta, a set of eight highly homologous variants, appeared characteristic of ankylosing spondylitis blood. Disease-linked clones proved CD8+ and comparatively uncommon in peripheral blood.

By quantitative 5'-RACE with molecular barcodes, the TCR beta libraries were made. A single record per CDR3 protein comes from TCRdb applying MiXCR to the 5' RACE reads. The sample lists 400,000 or so distinct CDR3 sequences, 25% to 30% occurring once. The clonotype comes from a male donor with ankylosing spondylitis. The sequencing input was blood, either unsorted or a sorted T cell fraction (not recorded which). This sequence joins TRBV30 and TRBJ2-5; 9 bases line up with TRBD1. For the CDR3, the DNA is TGTGCCTGGAGTGAACAGGGGGCAGAGACCCAGTACTTC. This sequence encodes CAWSEQGAETQYF.